Below are 29 T cell receptor beta chains sequenced from a single sample in a study of human T cells and chemical hapten exposure (dated by TCRdb to about 2021). The library was built by means of RACE. The instrument was a NextSeq 500. Using fastp at Q25 and MiXCR, TCRdb reprocessed the public reads and kept productive beta chains. Rows are unified per CDR3 protein, each entry keeping the most common DNA and genes. The sample records more than 100,000 distinct CDR3 sequences, approximately 15% of which are singletons. Of the sample, about 3% falls within the top ten clones. Per the publication, the time point label means: pre-sensitization, week 0. In the paper's terms, the treatment or condition label means: therapeutic diphenylcyclopropenone sensitization with weekly scalp DPC. The sequencing here drew on whole blood, taken in connection with sensitization to the hapten diphenylcyclopropenone (DPC). Every receptor here comes from a woman younger than 35 with alopecia areata. Some clones in this sample may be carry-over from other donors' samples.

This clonotype showed up just a few times. The chain combines TRBV20-1 with TRBJ2-1, with D maybe TRBD2 (5 bases). In germline, CDR1 is DFQATT, CDR2 SNEGSKA (reference sequence). The V end was cut by 3 bases, the J end by 0 bases, with 9 bases between. This CDR3 comprises 14 residues. CDR3 nucleotide sequence: TGCAGTGCTAGGGGCGGGTTCTCCTACAATGAGCAGTTCTTC. Its translation: CSARGGFSYNEQFF.

The V call is TRBV7-8, the J call TRBJ1-6; tentatively, D is TRBD1 (6 bases). Per the germline V gene, CDR1 is SGHVS and CDR2 is FQNEAQ. The CDR3 spans 17 residues. V dropped 3 bases and J dropped 0 bases, with 12 bases sitting between them. CDR3 loop: CASSFTGLSSYNSPLHF. In nucleotides, the CDR3 is TGTGCCAGCAGCTTCACAGGGCTGAGCTCCTATAATTCACCCCTCCACTTT.

The V gene is TRBV18, the J gene TRBJ2-5, with D tentatively TRBD1 (6 bases). There are 20 residues in the CDR3. The V gene lost 1 base and the J gene lost 2 bases, with 26 bases spanning the gap. Germline CDR1 reads KGHSH; CDR2 reads LQKENI. Here the CDR3 DNA reads TGTGCCAGCTCACCACTCCGGGGCCAGGGAATAGAGGACAGACAAGAGACCCAGTACTTC. Translation: CASSPLRGQGIEDRQETQYF.

The chain combines TRBV4-1 with TRBJ1-2; D call uncertain. The V end was cut by 0 bases, the J end by 4 bases, with 12 bases between. This CDR3 is built from 15 residues. CDR1 and CDR2 (germline): MGHRA, YSYEKL. The CDR3 sequence: CASSQDLLGLYGYTF. In DNA form, the CDR3 reads TGCGCCAGCAGCCAAGATTTACTCGGACTCTATGGCTACACCTTC.

This chain joins TRBV2 and TRBJ2-6; no reliable D call. Germline loops: CDR1 SNHLY, CDR2 FYNNEI. Trimming left V 6 bases short and J 4 bases short, with 10 bases between. This CDR3 is 14 amino acids long. CDR3 DNA: TGTGCCAGCAGATGGACGACCGGGGCCAACGTCCTGACTTTC. It encodes CASRWTTGANVLTF.

This clonotype showed up just a few times. V is TRBV18 and J is TRBJ1-5, with D tentatively TRBD1 (6 bases). The CDR3 totals 16 residues. From germline, CDR1 is KGHSH and CDR2 LQKENI. V was trimmed by 4 bases and J by 0 bases, leaving 13 bases between them. The CDR3 bases are TGTGCCAGCTCACACCGACAGGTAGTTAGCAATCAGCCCCAGCATTTT. Its protein product is CASSHRQVVSNQPQHF.

On this clonotype itself: The junction does not match germline at one end; this may be a read error. This chain uses TRBV18 with TRBJ1-6, with D possibly being TRBD1 (6 bases). The CDR3 is made up of 14 amino acids. Germline V gene sequence: CDR1 KGHSH, CDR2 LQKENI. This chain's CDR3 is CASSANRENLPLHF. The CDR3 DNA is TGTGCCAGCTCAGCGAACAGGGAAAATTTACCCCTCCACTTT.

A few counts support this clonotype. The J gene is TRBJ1-2, the V gene TRBV28; weak D call: TRBD1 (5 bases). Germline CDR1 reads MDHEN; CDR2 reads SYDVKM. The CDR3 has 15 residues. Trimming stripped 4 bases from V and 0 bases from J, with 12 bases between. CDR3 DNA sequence: TGTGCCAGCAGTTCTTGGACACTTGCTAACTATGGCTACACCTTC. It translates to CASSSWTLANYGYTF.

V is TRBV6-2 or TRBV6-3 and J is TRBJ2-2; TRBD1 matches 7 bases. Germline values: CDR1 MNHEY, CDR2 SVGEGT. CDR3 length: 15 amino acids. V dropped 2 bases and J dropped 0; count of bases not matched to a gene: 0. CDR3 loop: CASSYQGANTGELFF. In DNA form, the CDR3 reads TGTGCCAGCAGTTACCAGGGGGCGAACACCGGGGAGCTGTTTTTT.

Details on this clonotype: Possible read error: a much larger clone is one base away. The chain combines TRBV20-1 with TRBJ2-3; 7 bases align to TRBD2. The CDR3 has 17 residues. CDR1 and CDR2 from the germline V gene are DFQATT and SNEGSKA (reference sequence). Losses at the gene ends were 6 bases for V and 1 base for J; bases not matched to a gene: 16. CDR3 amino acids: CSATKSEAGFRTDTQYF. The DNA of the CDR3 is TGCAGTGCCACTAAGAGTGAAGCGGGGTTTCGCACAGATACGCAGTATTTT.

The chain couples TRBV7-2 to TRBJ2-5; D possibly corresponds to TRBD2 (7 bases). CDR3 length: 15 amino acids. Germline V gene data show CDR1 as SGHTA and CDR2 as FQGNSA. V lost 5 bases and J lost 5, with 18 bases in between. The DNA of the CDR3 is TGTGCCAGCAGCAACAGGGAGGGCGTCGTGGAGACCCAGTACTTC. Amino acids: CASSNREGVVETQYF.

The rearrangement links TRBV6-2 or TRBV6-3 to TRBJ2-7; no clear D gene. The CDR3 is 14 residues long. The ends were cut back, 4 bases at V and 2 bases at J, with 12 bases in the middle. The germline gives CDR1 MNHEY, CDR2 SVGEGT. The CDR3 DNA reads as TGTGCCAGCAGTTCCGGGTTTGGAGCCTACGAGCAGTACTTC. Its translation: CASSSGFGAYEQYF.

This clonotype occurred many times. The chain links TRBV3-1 to TRBJ1-5, with D hard to call. The germline V gene has CDR1 LGHDT and CDR2 YNNKEL (reference sequence). The CDR3 runs to 12 residues. The V and J ends lost 0 bases and 7 bases respectively, with 4 bases between them. CDR3 nucleotides: TGTGCCAGCAGCCAAGAGGACCAGCCCCAGCATTTT. As protein: CASSQEDQPQHF.

This clonotype was seen more than once but under ten times. The chain recombines TRBV6-5 with TRBJ1-1; D is unresolved. V dropped 2 bases and J dropped 1 base, with 5 bases sitting between them. The CDR3 sequence is 13 residues long. Germline-derived CDR1 and CDR2 are MNHEY and SVGAGI. The CDR3 here is CASSYQRNTEAFF. The CDR3 DNA is TGTGCCAGCAGTTACCAGAGGAACACTGAAGCTTTCTTT.

This clonotype was recorded many times. V usage is TRBV19 and J usage is TRBJ2-1; 7 nucleotides align to TRBD2. V shed 3 bases and J 9 bases; nucleotides not matched to a gene: 2. Germline V gives CDR1 LNHDA, CDR2 SQIVND (reference sequence). The CDR3 is 12 amino acids. The CDR3 region is CASSMWGGEQFF. CDR3 bases: TGTGCCAGTAGTATGTGGGGGGGTGAGCAGTTCTTC.

This clonotype was observed many times. The J gene is TRBJ2-5, the V gene TRBV12-3 or TRBV12-4; TRBD1 matches at 8 bases. The CDR3 loop spans 15 amino acids. The junction had 3 bases not matched to a gene; V was cut back by 0 bases and J by 3 bases. In DNA, the CDR3 is TGTGCCAGCAGTTTAGCGAACAGGGGGGAAGAGACCCAGTACTTC. Protein sequence: CASSLANRGEETQYF.

With respect to this clonotype: A much larger clone lies one base from this, so it may be a read error. This chain joins TRBV11-2 and TRBJ1-1, with 7 bases fitting TRBD1. The CDR3 totals 14 residues. Germline V gene sequence: CDR1 SGHAT, CDR2 FQNNGV. J was trimmed by 5 bases and V by 5 bases; bases with no gene match: 8. The CDR3 loop is CASSLVTGRTEAFF. The CDR3, as DNA: TGTGCCAGCAGCCTAGTGACAGGGAGGACTGAAGCTTTCTTT.

This clonotype was picked up many times. The chain recombines TRBV20-1 with TRBJ2-1, with D unclear. Germline CDR1 DFQATT, CDR2 SNEGSKA (reference sequence). The length of the CDR3 is 11 residues. V lost 2 bases and J 6 bases, leaving 5 bases between the germline ends. The CDR3 nucleotides read TGCAGTGCTAGACAACGCAATGAGCAGTTCTTC. It translates to CSARQRNEQFF.

This rearrangement joins TRBV6-6 to TRBJ1-3; tentative D call: TRBD1 (5 bases). The V and J ends lost 3 bases and 0 bases respectively, with 12 bases between them. The CDR3 is made up of 16 amino acids. Per the germline V gene, CDR1 is MNHNY and CDR2 is SVGAGI (reference sequence). The CDR3 DNA sequence: TGTGCCAGCAGTTATTCAGACAGAAGCTCTGGAAACACCATATATTTT. This codes for CASSYSDRSSGNTIYF.

This chain connects TRBV7-6 to TRBJ2-5, with D uncertain. The germline CDR1 and CDR2 sequences are SGHVS and FNYEAQ. V lost 4 bases, J lost 4 bases, and 16 bases lay in between. This CDR3 comprises 15 residues. CDR3 coding DNA: TGTGCCAGCAGCTCCAAGGGTCCCTGGGGAGAGACCCAGTACTTC. Amino acids: CASSSKGPWGETQYF.

This clonotype was detected once. Written as DNA, the CDR3 is TGCGCCAGCAGCCAAGATAGACAGGCTCTTAGCAATCAGCCCCAGCATTTT. It yields the protein CASSQDRQALSNQPQHF. The chain has TRBV4-1 and TRBJ1-5; a possible D gene is TRBD1 (6 bases). Germline lookup yields CDR1 MGHRA and CDR2 YSYEKL. Between the trimmed V and J ends, which lost 0 bases and 0 bases, there was a span of 12 bases. The CDR3 spans 17 residues.

This chain joins TRBV4-3 and TRBJ1-1; 10 nucleotides match TRBD1. The CDR3 runs to 17 residues. The germline gives CDR1 LGHNA, CDR2 YSLEER. Unmatched junction bases numbered 7, after V lost 0 bases and J lost 3 bases. CDR3 in amino acids: CASSQDWVDRGHTEAFF. The CDR3 coding sequence is TGCGCCAGCAGCCAAGATTGGGTAGACAGGGGGCACACTGAAGCTTTCTTT.

This chain uses TRBV7-2 with TRBJ2-3, with D tentatively TRBD1 (6 bases). The CDR3 length is 16 residues. V was clipped by 4 bases and J by 2 bases, with 16 bases between them. Germline CDR1 and CDR2: SGHTA and FQGNSA. The CDR3 DNA is TGTGCCAGCAGCTCGATGTCGGGACACCTCACAGATACGCAGTATTTT. It is translated as CASSSMSGHLTDTQYF.

This chain connects TRBV12-3 or TRBV12-4 to TRBJ1-4, with unresolved D. This CDR3 has 14 amino acids. The V end was cut by 5 bases, the J end by 5 bases, with 12 bases between. The CDR3 protein is CASSIRRRNEKLFF. The CDR3 nucleotides are TGTGCCAGCAGTATCAGACGGAGAAATGAAAAACTGTTTTTT.

The table lists this clonotype with a few counts. The chain uses TRBV18 and TRBJ2-5; D unclear. The CDR3 is 12 residues long. CDR1 is KGHSH and CDR2 is LQKENI in the germline V gene. Trimming took off 3 bases at V and 7 bases at J, with 9 bases between the two ends. The DNA for the CDR3 is TGTGCCAGCTCACCCACCGAAGGGACCCAGTACTTC. It yields the protein CASSPTEGTQYF. Drawing the rest from reference TRBV18 and TRBJ2-5, the complete variable domain is NAGVMQNPRHLVRRRGQEARLRCSPMKGHSHVYWYRQLPEEGLKFMVYLQKENIIDESGMPKERFSAEFPKEGPSILRIQQVVRGDSAAYFCASSPTEGTQYFGPGTRLLVL.

This clonotype showed up many times. The rearrangement uses TRBV7-2 and TRBJ2-1; TRBD2 matches at 8 bases. The CDR3 length is 15 residues. The germline V gene has CDR1 SGHTA and CDR2 FQGNSA. J was trimmed by 7 bases and V by 2 bases; bases with no gene match: 7. The CDR3: CASSLRSGGGNEQFF. The CDR3 nucleotides read TGTGCCAGCAGCTTAAGAAGCGGGGGTGGTAATGAGCAGTTCTTC.

This clonotype occurred a few times. The V call is TRBV10-3, the J call TRBJ2-7, with 7 bases lining up with TRBD1. Germline trimming cut 2 bases from V and 6 bases from J; bases unmatched to any gene: 13. This CDR3 spans 16 amino acids. CDR1 and CDR2 (germline): ENHRY, SYGVKD. The CDR3 nucleotides are TGTGCCATCAGTGAGACCATGACAGGGTCAACGGGCGAGCAGTACTTC. It yields the protein CAISETMTGSTGEQYF.

The table lists this clonotype with many counts. The V gene is TRBV7-9, the J gene TRBJ1-2; D is unclear. CDR1 SEHNR and CDR2 FQNEAQ come from the germline V gene (reference sequence). The V gene lost 4 bases and the J gene lost 14 bases, with 14 bases spanning the gap. The CDR3 totals 11 residues. CDR3 protein: CASSWNLIETF. As DNA, the CDR3 is TGTGCCAGCAGCTGGAATTTGATAGAGACCTTC. Variable domain in full (rest from reference TRBV7-9 and TRBJ1-2): DTGVSQNPRHKITKRGQNVTFRCDPISEHNRLYWYRQTLGQGPEFLTYFQNEAQLEKSRLLSDRFSAERPKGSFSTLEIQRTEQGDSAMYLCASSWNLIETFGSGTRLTVV.

This clonotype was seen a handful of times. V gene TRBV20-1 combines with J gene TRBJ2-3, with D possibly being TRBD1 (6 bases). The CDR3 length is 13 residues. The germline CDR1 and CDR2 sequences are DFQATT and SNEGSKA (reference sequence). CDR3 DNA: TGCACCCCAAGGAACAGGGCCACAGATACGCAGTATTTT. It is translated as CTPRNRATDTQYF.